This T cell receptor beta chain was recovered during a study of blood T cell repertoires in COVID-19 (dated by TCRdb to 2020 to 2022). Looking at the study overall: The collaborator samples originated in the United States, Italy and Spain and spanned the acute and convalescent phases of COVID-19. The repertoires were released in a freely available public database meant as a resource for research on the immune response to SARS-CoV-2. The material from the prospective study consisted of cDNA or gDNA derived from T cells, B-cell-depleted T cells, or PBMCs. Where available, HLA class I and class II types were obtained from metadata supplied by the sample provider rather than from assay-based typing. The samples were drawn from the first 160 participants of the ongoing ImmuneRACE study and from 1,254 subjects provided by 6 global collaborators. Sample metadata almost always included a de-identified subject ID, COVID-19 status, age in years and sex. The dataset comprised deeply sampled blood TCRbeta repertoires from subjects exposed to, actively infected with, or recovered from COVID-19. Paper-wide results and their limitations: The quantity of clinical and demographic metadata differed by source and by participant and was supplied without curation.

The immunoSEQ Assay, a bias-controlled multiplex PCR, was used to amplify TCRbeta CDR3 regions from genomic DNA. As for the original processing: Nucleated cell counts per sample were estimated from amplification of reference gene primers within the assay. To quantify the absolute abundance of each unique TCRbeta CDR3 rearrangement, sequence reads were collapsed and filtered. For each sample, productive Simpson clonality was calculated by taking the square root of Simpson's diversity index across productive rearrangements. Drawn from immuneACCESS, this table holds only the in-frame rearrangements with V and J called that TCRdb kept. Clones are partly lost; checked studies trace under half to an unresolved V gene and leave the rest unexplained. The V and J calls and clone size were taken over from that table, and D and trimming were inferred from the DNA. This sample has 200,000 or so clones in its table, and 65% to 90% of those were observed once. The ten largest clones capture approximately 5.9% of the sample.

Each collaborating institution followed its own protocols to collect whole blood in K2EDTA tubes. For TCRbeta analysis, collaborator samples were shipped as frozen whole blood, as isolated PBMCs, or as DNA extracted from either sample type. This clone occurred a few times. Its cognate antigen has yet to be identified. No clone much larger than this one lies a single base away; base qualities are absent. V drops 0 bases and J drops 4 bases, leaving 12 bases in between. The CDR3 starts with the cysteine, ends with the phenylalanine, and has 15 residues. The entry retains the CDR3 DNA only, 45 bases that are in frame from base 1. The germline V gene encodes CDR1 WNHNN and CDR2 SYGVQD (reference sequence).

Sample: peripheral blood. The TCR comes from a man aged 80 or over with acute or convalescent COVID-19. The chain is encoded by TRBV10-1 joined to TRBJ1-1; the best D guess is TRBD1, with 5 bases matching. Read as DNA, the sequence is TGCGCCAGCAGTGAGTCGTCGGGGGGACGCACTGAAGCTTTCTTT. The resulting protein is CASSESSGGRTEAFF.